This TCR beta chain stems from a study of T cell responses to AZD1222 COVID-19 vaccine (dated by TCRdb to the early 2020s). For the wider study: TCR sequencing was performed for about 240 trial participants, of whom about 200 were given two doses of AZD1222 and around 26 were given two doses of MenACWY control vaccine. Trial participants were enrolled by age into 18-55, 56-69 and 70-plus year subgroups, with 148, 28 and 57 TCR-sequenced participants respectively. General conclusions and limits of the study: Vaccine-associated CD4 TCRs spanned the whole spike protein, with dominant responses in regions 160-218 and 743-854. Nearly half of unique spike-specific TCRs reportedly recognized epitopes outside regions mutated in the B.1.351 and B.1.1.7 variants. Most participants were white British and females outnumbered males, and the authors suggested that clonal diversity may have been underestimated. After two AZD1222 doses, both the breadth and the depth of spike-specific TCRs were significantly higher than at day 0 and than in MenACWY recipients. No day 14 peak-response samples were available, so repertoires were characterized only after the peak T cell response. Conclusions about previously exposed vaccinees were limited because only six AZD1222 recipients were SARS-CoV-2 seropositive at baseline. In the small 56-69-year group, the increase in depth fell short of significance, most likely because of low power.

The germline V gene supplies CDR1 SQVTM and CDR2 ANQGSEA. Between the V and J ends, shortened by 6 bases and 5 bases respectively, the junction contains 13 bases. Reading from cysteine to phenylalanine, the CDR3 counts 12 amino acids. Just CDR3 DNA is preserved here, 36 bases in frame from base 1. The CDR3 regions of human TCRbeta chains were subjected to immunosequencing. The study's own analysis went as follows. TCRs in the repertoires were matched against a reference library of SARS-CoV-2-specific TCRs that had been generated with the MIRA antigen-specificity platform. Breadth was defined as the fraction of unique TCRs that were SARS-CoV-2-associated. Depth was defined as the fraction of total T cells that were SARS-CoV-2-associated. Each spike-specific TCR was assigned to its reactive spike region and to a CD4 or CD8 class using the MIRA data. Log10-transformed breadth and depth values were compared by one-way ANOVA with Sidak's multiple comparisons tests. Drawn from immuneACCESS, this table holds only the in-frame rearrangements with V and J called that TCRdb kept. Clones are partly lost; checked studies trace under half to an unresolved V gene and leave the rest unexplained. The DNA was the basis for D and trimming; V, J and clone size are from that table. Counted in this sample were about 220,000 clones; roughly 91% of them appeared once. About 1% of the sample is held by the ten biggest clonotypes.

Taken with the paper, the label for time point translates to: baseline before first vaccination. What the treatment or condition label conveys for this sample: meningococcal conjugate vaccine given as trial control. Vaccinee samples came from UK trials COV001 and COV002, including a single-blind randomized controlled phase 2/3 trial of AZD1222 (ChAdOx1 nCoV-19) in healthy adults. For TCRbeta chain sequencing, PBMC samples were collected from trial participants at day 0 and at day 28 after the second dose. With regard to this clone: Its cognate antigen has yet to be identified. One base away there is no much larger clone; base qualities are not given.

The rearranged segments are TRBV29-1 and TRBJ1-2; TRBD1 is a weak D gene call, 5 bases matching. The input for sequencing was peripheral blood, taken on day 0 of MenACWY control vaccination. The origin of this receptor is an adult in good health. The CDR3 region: CSVSSGRYGYTF. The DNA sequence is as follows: TGCAGCGTCTCCTCGGGACGGTATGGCTACACCTTC.